This T cell receptor beta chain was profiled in a study of CD8 T cells in ankylosing spondylitis. V lost 7 bases to trimming and J lost 4 bases; unmatched junction nucleotides: 2. The CDR3 sequence is 13 residues long. Germline CDR1 KGHDR, CDR2 SFDVKD. This clonotype was seen only a few times. Its target is not known. Study observations and caveats: Some motif variants had been reported before (in reactive arthritis synovial fluid and blood). The authors reported significant enrichment of disease-linked clones in matched ankylosing spondylitis synovial fluid.

Molecular-barcoded quantitative 5'-RACE produced these TCR beta libraries. TCRdb used MiXCR to reprocess the 5' RACE reads, holding one entry per CDR3 protein. The sample consists of about 300,000 distinct CDR3 sequences, around 21% of them appearing once. The genes are TRBV24-1 and TRBJ2-1, with 8 bases identical to TRBD1. The sequence was collected from a female donor with ankylosing spondylitis or in good health (not recorded which). Sequencing was carried out using blood, either unsorted or a sorted T cell fraction (not recorded which). CDR3 DNA: TGTGCCACCAGGGACAGGGCGTACAATGAGCAGTTCTTC. This translates into CATRDRAYNEQFF.